This T cell receptor beta chain stems from a study of cytomegalovirus exposure and HLA in healthy donors. In the study overall: Ancestry clustering placed about 80% of around 400 genotyped donors in the Caucasian-associated cluster.

13 Jbeta primers and 60 Vbeta primers were used for the PCR. Libraries were prepared by immunoSEQ multiplex PCR; TCRdb keeps only in-frame clonotypes and omits some of them. The sample has roughly 150,000 clones, approximately 84% seen once; the top ten hold about 1%. Study-level findings and limits: A later analysis reportedly found fewer N-insertions in an Asian-associated ancestry cluster than the roughly 680-donor mean.

This clone appeared once. Its antigen is not known. Sequencing input: PBMCs. This receptor was taken from a man in his thirties or forties in good health and CMV-seronegative.

The CDR3 sequence: CASSPTLVGLAKNIQYF. CDR3 nucleotides: TGTGCCAGCTCACCTACACTAGTTGGGCTAGCCAAAAACATTCAGTACTTC. V gene TRBV18 combines with J gene TRBJ2-4; tentative D call: TRBD2 (5 bases). From germline, CDR1 is KGHSH and CDR2 LQKENI. The germline V and J ends were trimmed by 3 bases and 0 bases, with 15 bases remaining between them. The CDR3 totals 17 residues.